This T cell receptor beta chain emerged from a study of PD-1 blockade in mismatch repair-deficient tumors. TCRs were sequenced from a few patients responding to pembrolizumab. TCRdb's copy holds only in-frame clones and misses some; the assay was immunoSEQ multiplex PCR. The sample yields 100,000 to 150,000 clones, roughly nine tenths seen once. The CDR3 is made up of 16 amino acids. J lost 4 bases, V lost 0 bases, and 7 bases had no gene match. The receptor's source is an adult with mismatch repair-deficient cancer. Source: peripheral blood, taken 44 weeks after starting pembrolizumab. This rearrangement joins TRBV23-1 to TRBJ1-2, with TRBD1 identical over 8 bases. TRBV23-1 is filed as an ORF, its function uncertain. CDR3: CASSQSLAGGGYGYTF. CDR3 DNA sequence: TGCGCCAGCAGTCAATCCCTCGCAGGGGGCGGCTATGGCTACACCTTC.